This T cell receptor beta chain is drawn from a study of human T cells and chemical hapten exposure. Study details: From small differences in pooled library volume came most of the variation in per-sample TCR yields.

Single cDNA molecules in the library carried unique molecular identifiers attached during preparation. TCRdb re-called the RACE reads with MiXCR, one entry per CDR3 protein. This sample has about 45,000 distinct CDR3 sequences; 4.4% occur once, and the top ten carry around 5.8%. Time point of the sample: healthy volunteer bleed at 2 weeks. Before extraction, the whole blood was not fractionated, and total RNA was taken from it. Points from the study as a whole: TCRs exceeding a frequency of 1 in 1000 stayed unchanged under DPC sensitization.

This clonotype showed up many times. Its specificity is not known. The V gene's germline CDR1 is WNHNN and CDR2 SYGVQD (reference sequence). Between the trimmed V and J ends, which lost 3 bases and 3 bases, there was a span of 6 bases. The CDR3 has 12 residues. The gene calls are TRBV10-1 and TRBJ2-7; D uncertain. This receptor was taken from a human donor in good health. Some clones in this sample may be carry-over from other donors' samples. The source material was whole blood. Written as DNA, the CDR3 is TGCGCCAGCAGTGACCTCCTCTACGAGCAGTACTTC. As protein: CASSDLLYEQYF.